The next 10 T cell receptor beta chains were all read from a single sample in a study of blood T cells in healthy people across ages. Next came a second PCR, run for roughly 7 to 12 cycles, which used a sample-barcoded 5' primer along with a J-beta primer mix. TCRdb recomputed calls from the 5' RACE reads with MiXCR, one row per CDR3 protein. Among roughly 650,000 distinct CDR3 sequences, 32% were seen once, and the ten largest hold roughly 15%. Sequenced: blood. The receptors stem from an elderly woman in good health.

In its sample, this clonotype was seen many times. The chain joins TRBV5-1 to TRBJ2-5; 7 bases map to TRBD2. Germline-derived CDR1 and CDR2 are SGHRS and YFSETQ. This CDR3 has 12 amino acids. Trimming took 7 bases from V and 3 from J; bases not matched to a gene: 3. CDR3 region: CASGLGKETQYF. The CDR3 DNA reads TGCGCCAGCGGACTAGGAAAAGAGACCCAGTACTTC.

The table lists this clonotype with a few counts. J is TRBJ1-5 and V is TRBV28; weak D call: TRBD1 (5 bases). The CDR3 is made up of 13 amino acids. CDR1 MDHEN and CDR2 SYDVKM come from the germline V gene. V lost 5 bases and J 9 bases, leaving 14 bases between the germline ends. CDR3 in DNA: TGTGCCAGCAGTCGCCCGGGGGATCGGCCCCAGCATTTT. Amino acids: CASSRPGDRPQHF.

To note about this clonotype: Possible read error: a much larger clone is one base away. V and J are TRBV6-2 or TRBV6-3 and TRBJ2-7; D is possibly TRBD2 (5 bases). The CDR3 runs 13 residues. The V and J ends lost 6 bases and 0 bases respectively, with 9 bases between them. Germline V lookup: CDR1 MNHEY, CDR2 SVGEGT. CDR3 coding DNA: TGTGCCAGCAGCCACGGGGTCTCCTACGAGCAGTACTTC. Its translation is CASSHGVSYEQYF.

This clonotype was counted many times. The chain links TRBV3-1 to TRBJ2-7; TRBD2 is a possible D gene (6 bases). V lost 4 bases and J 0 bases, leaving 10 bases between the germline ends. The CDR3 consists of 14 residues. Germline-derived CDR1 and CDR2 are LGHDT and YNNKEL (reference sequence). The CDR3 here is CASSPWGVSYEQYF. The CDR3 nucleotides are TGTGCCAGCAGCCCGTGGGGGGTCTCCTACGAGCAGTACTTC.

This clonotype has a handful of counts. The V and J genes are TRBV5-6 and TRBJ1-1; tentative D call: TRBD1 (5 bases). The V gene's germline CDR1 is SGHDT and CDR2 YYEEEE. The CDR3 sequence is 15 residues long. The ends were cut back, 0 bases at V and 2 bases at J, with 11 bases in the middle. DNA for the CDR3: TGTGCCAGCAGCTTGGTAGGGACGGGAAACACTGAAGCTTTCTTT. Translated, it gives CASSLVGTGNTEAFF.

There are many counts of this clonotype. The V and J genes are TRBV6-6 and TRBJ1-1; 10 positions agree with TRBD1. This CDR3 is built from 14 residues. V lost 6 bases and J lost 4; bases outside the gene matches: 5. Germline values: CDR1 MNHNY, CDR2 SVGAGI (reference sequence). The CDR3 here is CASSRQGAGTEAFF. As DNA, the CDR3 is TGTGCCAGCAGCCGACAGGGGGCGGGCACTGAAGCTTTCTTT.

Concerning this clonotype itself: A much larger clone lies one base from this, so it may be a read error. The V and J genes are TRBV12-3 or TRBV12-4 and TRBJ2-6, with D perhaps matching TRBD1 or TRBD2 (6 bases each). The CDR3 is made up of 14 amino acids. The CDR3 sequence is CASSFLSGANVRTF. For the CDR3, the DNA is TGTGCCAGCAGTTTTTTATCGGGGGCCAACGTCCGGACTTTC.

This clonotype has ten or more counts. This chain joins TRBV5-1 and TRBJ2-3; TRBD2 is a possible D gene (6 bases). Trimming removed 4 bases from V and 4 bases from J, with 16 bases in between. Germline V gene lookup returns CDR1 SGHRS and CDR2 YFSETQ. CDR3 length: 15 amino acids. This CDR3 reads CASSGGLPGSDTQYF. CDR3 DNA: TGCGCCAGCAGCGGGGGACTCCCTGGATCAGATACGCAGTATTTT.

The genes are TRBV9 and TRBJ1-1; D may be TRBD1 (6 bases). The germline CDR1 and CDR2 sequences are SGDLS and YYNGEE. V lost 2 bases, J lost 3 bases, and 11 bases lay in between. The CDR3 spans 14 residues. CDR3 loop: CASSVDPGDTEAFF. The CDR3 nucleotides are TGTGCCAGCAGCGTGGACCCAGGGGACACTGAAGCTTTCTTT.

Many counts were recorded for this clonotype. The V call is TRBV6-2 or TRBV6-3, the J call TRBJ2-5, with 7 positions matching TRBD2. This CDR3 spans 14 amino acids. J lost 1 base, V lost 7 bases, and 6 bases had no gene match. Per germline, CDR1 MNHEY and CDR2 SVGEGT. The CDR3: CASTQGGAQETQYF. The CDR3 nucleotides are TGTGCCAGCACCCAGGGAGGGGCCCAAGAGACCCAGTACTTC.